Listed below are T cell receptor beta chains from one sample, sequenced in a study of cytomegalovirus exposure and HLA in healthy donors. Repertoires were generated with immunoSEQ multiplex PCR, while TCRdb's copy carries only in-frame clones and drops some. The sample holds about 150,000 clones; roughly 82% are singletons and the top ten take 5.5% to 8.5%. Sequenced sample: PBMCs. These receptor sequences come from a woman aged 45-65 years in good health and CMV-seropositive. CDR3s include the opening cysteine and the closing phenylalanine or tryptophan. The order of the fields is V gene, CDR3 protein.

>TRBV2
CASRPTGGGHNEQFF
>TRBV4-2
CASSQGHFAFF
>TRBV6-6
CASSRRGINEKLFF
>TRBV7-2
CASSLGQSNQPQHF
>TRBV9
CASSAQPRAGNYGYTF
>TRBV7-9
CASSSRVRGTSTDTQYF
>TRBV7-2
CASSLEDSDTQYF
>TRBV5-1
CASRRTSSSLTDTQYF
>TRBV5-1
CASSGGRGPLFF
>TRBV5-1
CASSETSEGQFF
>TRBV25-1
CASTPGAGELFF
>TRBV27
CASSPLAGVNTGELFF
>TRBV5-5
CASSHTGSYEQYF
>TRBV5-6
CASSLEGADTQYF
>TRBV5-1
CASSLVVTGGSYNEQFF
>TRBV6-1
CASKVGEQGNEKLFF
>TRBV27
CASSMDPTGTTYGYTF
>TRBV6-1
CASSPRGDYTDTQYF
>TRBV13
CASSSGRGGVEQFF
>TRBV7-9
CASSPRGYSYEQYF
>TRBV7-2
CASSSPTSGNNEQFF
>TRBV27
CASTPSATRGNQPQHF
>TRBV30
CAWSRERGQAFYGYTF
>TRBV6-1
CASRATGIPYGYTF
>TRBV19
CASSSGQGWDQPQHF
>TRBV19
CASSMRLAPYNEQFF
>TRBV2
CASSRGQWVAFF
>TRBV7-9
CASSPADREKGSEQYF
>TRBV7-9
CASSSLRFEQYF
>TRBV6-1
CASSEVGTSGGAGETQYF
>TRBV9
CASSPRGQDSGNTIYF
>TRBV19
CASSINPVGQGSAFF
>TRBV5-6
CASSPTGRNQPQHF
>TRBV2
CASSAIQSSGNTIYF
>TRBV2
CASSDRGPLYTEAFF
>TRBV5-1
CASSLVGGREAFF
>TRBV5-1
CASSPRGVANTGELFF
>TRBV6-6
CASRVLGATYEQYF
>TRBV5-1
CASSLASGSTDTQYF
>TRBV7-9
CASSSRESSEAFF
>TRBV7-8
CASSRDSQDEKLFF
>TRBV29-1
CSVVPGGDEQFF
>TRBV19
CASSRGQGKNTEAFF
>TRBV14
CASSQVLGTDEQFF
>TRBV5-1
CASSSGSSGFDEQFF
>TRBV4-3
CASSQAGRGNEQFF
>TRBV7-8
CASFPSSYNEQFF
>TRBV25-1
CASSFSGFSPLHF
>TRBV18
CASSRGGAGTDTQYF
>TRBV5-1
CASSLGQPYSNYGYTF
>TRBV6-1
CASSENRVAGANVLTF
>TRBV7-3
CASRRKRDRIYYEQYF
>TRBV13
CASSLGQGASPSPEAFF
>TRBV14
CASSQEEASYEQYF
>TRBV30
CAWSVLPGNTIYF
>TRBV4-1
CASSRLQGAYEQYF